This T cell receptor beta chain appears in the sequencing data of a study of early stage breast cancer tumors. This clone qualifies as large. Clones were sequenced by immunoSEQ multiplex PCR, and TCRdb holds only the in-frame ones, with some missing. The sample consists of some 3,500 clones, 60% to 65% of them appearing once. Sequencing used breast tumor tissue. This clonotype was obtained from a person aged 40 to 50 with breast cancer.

CDR3 coding DNA: TGTGCCAGCAGTTTAAGACAGCCCTACTATGGCTACACCTTC. It encodes CASSLRQPYYGYTF. This rearrangement joins TRBV28 to TRBJ1-2; a weak D match, TRBD1 (5 bases). V gave up 2 bases and J gave up 3 bases, with 10 bases separating them. Germline V gives CDR1 MDHEN, CDR2 SYDVKM. This CDR3 spans 14 amino acids.